This TCR beta chain derives from a study of PD-L1 blockade in urothelial cancer. Across the whole study: The authors examined blood 3 weeks (second dose) and 6 weeks after treatment start.

This table comes from immunoSEQ multiplex PCR, and its TCRdb copy is limited to in-frame clones, with some not included. The sample contains 45,000 to 60,000 clones, over 75% of which appear only once. V gave up 3 bases and J gave up 6 bases, with 5 bases separating them. Germline CDR1 is SGHNT and CDR2 is YENEEA. This CDR3 is built from 12 residues. The source material was PBMCs, sampled around atezolizumab (anti-PD-L1) treatment. This chain joins TRBV11-3 and TRBJ2-2; D is possibly TRBD2 (5 bases). This TCR was sampled from a man aged 40-55 years with urothelial cancer. In nucleotides, the CDR3 is TGTGCCAGCAGCTTCGGGGCCGGGGAGCTGTTTTTT. Translation: CASSFGAGELFF.